A single sample gave rise to the 21 T cell receptor beta chains below, sequenced in a study of blood T cell repertoires in COVID-19. Produced via immunoSEQ multiplex PCR; TCRdb's table is partial and in-frame only. The sample gives fewer than 200,000 clones, 80% to 90% of which show up once; around 1% is in the top ten. Sequencing was performed on peripheral blood. The receptors shown here come from a woman aged 18-30 years who had recovered from COVID-19.

This chain joins TRBV5-4 and TRBJ2-3, with 8 nucleotides matching TRBD2. This CDR3 has 17 amino acids. V shed 6 bases and J 3 bases; nucleotides not matched to a gene: 15. Looked up from germline, CDR1 is SGHNT and CDR2 is YYREEE (reference sequence). The CDR3 here is CASTPMSRGRMTDTQYF. The DNA of the CDR3 is TGTGCCAGCACTCCCATGTCTCGCGGGAGGATGACAGATACGCAGTATTTT. Full variable domain (outside the CDR3, taken from reference TRBV5-4 and TRBJ2-3): ETGVTQSPTHLIKTRGQQVTLRCSSQSGHNTVSWYQQALGQGPQFIFQYYREEENGRGNFPPRFSGLQFPNYSSELNVNALELDDSALYLCASTPMSRGRMTDTQYFGPGTRLTVL.

The chain joins TRBV7-9 to TRBJ1-5, with 9 bases aligning to TRBD1. CDR3 length: 18 residues. CDR1 SEHNR and CDR2 FQNEAQ come from the germline V gene (reference sequence). V dropped 2 bases and J dropped 6; count of bases not matched to a gene: 14. The DNA of the CDR3 is TGTGCCAGCAGCTTATACCGACAGGGGGTTCTAGTCGGTCAGCCCCAGCATTTT. Translating it yields CASSLYRQGVLVGQPQHF.

This clone was seen only once. The chain couples TRBV7-2 to TRBJ1-2; a weak D match, TRBD1 (6 bases). V was trimmed by 3 bases and J by 6 bases, leaving 11 bases between them. The CDR3 has 13 residues. Germline CDR1 reads SGHTA; CDR2 reads FQGNSA. CDR3 sequence: CASSLGGGDGYTF. The CDR3 DNA sequence: TGTGCCAGCAGCTTGGGAGGGGGGGATGGCTACACCTTC.

V is TRBV10-3 and J is TRBJ2-1; 8 nucleotides line up with TRBD2. This CDR3 spans 16 amino acids. In germline, CDR1 is ENHRY, CDR2 SYGVKD. With 3 bases clipped from V and 8 bases from J, the junction kept 12 bases outside the gene matches. CDR3 in DNA: TGTGCCATCAGTGATACCGGGGGGGGAGGGCCTTATGAGCAGTTCTTC. Translation: CAISDTGGGGPYEQFF.

This chain uses TRBV7-2 with TRBJ1-2, with a tentative D call TRBD1 (6 bases). Germline-derived CDR1 and CDR2 are SGHTA and FQGNSA. The CDR3 spans 15 residues. Trimming cost V 4 bases and J 7 bases, with 19 bases left between them. CDR3 sequence: CASSSGGGSTGGYTF. In DNA, the CDR3 is TGTGCCAGCAGCTCGGGGGGCGGGAGCACCGGTGGCTACACCTTC. Complete variable domain (other parts from reference TRBV7-2 and TRBJ1-2): GAGVSQSPSNKVTEKGKDVELRCDPISGHTALYWYRQSLGQGLEFLIYFQGNSAPDKSGLPSDRFSAERTGGSVSTLTIQRTQQEDSAVYLCASSSGGGSTGGYTFGSGTRLTVV.

J is TRBJ2-1 and V is TRBV18; D remains unclear. The CDR3 spans 11 residues. The V gene's germline CDR1 is KGHSH and CDR2 LQKENI. V shed 6 bases and J shed 8 bases, with 8 bases lying between them. This chain's CDR3 is CASSSLDEQFF. The DNA of the CDR3 is TGTGCCAGCTCCTCCCTCGATGAGCAGTTCTTC.

This clone was seen just once. The rearrangement joins TRBV3-1 (or the pseudogene TRBV3-2) to TRBJ2-5; 8 nucleotides align to TRBD2. This CDR3 has 16 amino acids. Germline CDR1 is LGHDT and CDR2 is YNNKEL (reference sequence). V shed 0 bases, J shed 5 bases, and the junction held 8 bases outside the gene matches. The CDR3 sequence is CASSQELVAGSETQYF. CDR3 DNA sequence: TGTGCCAGCAGCCAAGAGTTGGTAGCGGGGTCGGAGACCCAGTACTTC.

The chain combines TRBV24-1 with TRBJ1-2; 8 nucleotides match TRBD1. Germline loops: CDR1 KGHDR, CDR2 SFDVKD. This CDR3 region has 14 residues. V shed 4 bases and J 8 bases; nucleotides not matched to a gene: 8. CDR3 sequence: CATSDPDRVQGYTF. The CDR3 region has the DNA TGTGCCACCAGTGACCCGGACAGGGTGCAGGGCTACACCTTC.

V gene TRBV9 combines with J gene TRBJ2-4; tentative D call: TRBD1 (6 bases). V was cut by 3 bases and J by 0 bases, with 13 bases left in between. Germline values: CDR1 SGDLS, CDR2 YYNGEE. CDR3 size: 16 residues. This chain's CDR3 is CASSGTGTLAKNIQYF. The CDR3 DNA follows: TGTGCCAGCAGCGGCACAGGGACCCTAGCCAAAAACATTCAGTACTTC.

This clone has a single count. This chain connects TRBV5-1 to TRBJ1-5, with 9 nucleotides matching TRBD1. V lost 4 bases, J lost 4 bases, and 3 bases stayed unmatched. From germline, CDR1 is SGHRS and CDR2 YFSETQ. The CDR3 covers 14 residues. CDR3 sequence: CASSAGTGNQPQHF. The CDR3 region has the DNA TGCGCCAGCAGCGCCGGGACAGGGAATCAGCCCCAGCATTTT.

The rearrangement joins TRBV10-3 to TRBJ1-5; the match to TRBD1 covers 9 bases. Germline CDR1 and CDR2: ENHRY and SYGVKD. Germline trimming cut 4 bases from V and 6 bases from J; bases unmatched to any gene: 4. CDR3 length: 14 amino acids. In DNA, the CDR3 is TGTGCCATCAGTGGAGGGGACAGGGCTCAGCCCCAGCATTTT. It yields the protein CAISGGDRAQPQHF.

The V call is TRBV27, the J call TRBJ1-4; 7 bases match TRBD1. The junction had 12 bases not matched to a gene; V was cut back by 6 bases and J by 5 bases. The germline gives CDR1 MNHEY, CDR2 SMNVEV (reference sequence). The CDR3 has 16 amino acids. The CDR3 protein is CASRPGTVNRNEKLFF. The CDR3 bases are TGTGCCAGCAGGCCCGGGACAGTAAATCGAAATGAAAAACTGTTTTTT.

The V and J genes are TRBV6-4 and TRBJ2-1; TRBD2 matches 8 bases. Looked up from germline, CDR1 is MRHNA and CDR2 is SNTAGT. CDR3 length: 14 residues. After removal of 2 bases from V and 7 bases from J, the junction contained 4 bases not matched to a gene. CDR3 bases: TGTGCCAGCAGTGACGAGGCGGGGGGTAATGAGCAGTTCTTC. The encoded protein is CASSDEAGGNEQFF.

The gene calls are TRBV5-1 and TRBJ2-5; the match to TRBD2 covers 10 bases. The ends lost 1 base at V and 5 bases at J; junction bases unmatched: 5. CDR3 length: 15 residues. Germline CDR1 and CDR2: SGHRS and YFSETQ. This chain's CDR3 is CASSLSDSGGETQYF. DNA of the CDR3: TGCGCCAGCAGCTTGAGTGATAGCGGGGGGGAGACCCAGTACTTC.

J is TRBJ2-7 and V is TRBV10-2; D might be TRBD1 (5 bases). V gave up 0 bases and J gave up 0 bases, with 12 bases separating them. Germline V gene sequence: CDR1 WSHSY, CDR2 SAAADI. The CDR3 covers 16 residues. CDR3 sequence (DNA): TGCGCCAGCAGTGAGTCGGGGCCGCTCTTCTCCTACGAGCAGTACTTC. The encoded protein is CASSESGPLFSYEQYF.

The chain combines TRBV2 with TRBJ1-1; tentative D call: TRBD1 (5 bases). The CDR3 length is 13 residues. Per germline, CDR1 SNHLY and CDR2 FYNNEI. Trimming pared 6 bases from V and 1 base from J, leaving 9 bases between. The CDR3: CASRTGGNTEAFF. The CDR3 region has the DNA TGTGCCAGCAGGACGGGGGGGAACACTGAAGCTTTCTTT.

The genes are TRBV7-8 and TRBJ2-7; tentatively, D is TRBD1 (5 bases). Germline-derived CDR1 and CDR2 are SGHVS and FQNEAQ. V lost 1 base and J 3 bases, leaving 10 bases between the germline ends. The CDR3 spans 14 residues. CDR3 DNA sequence: TGTGCCAGCAGCTTAGAGCGTAGGGGCTACGAGCAGTACTTC. Amino acids: CASSLERRGYEQYF.

The chain has TRBV5-1 and TRBJ1-1; perhaps TRBD1 as D (5 bases). The CDR3 runs to 15 residues. Trimming removed 4 bases at V and 3 bases at J, with 16 bases between. Germline-derived CDR1 and CDR2 are SGHRS and YFSETQ. CDR3 residues: CASSVGTGEYTEAFF. CDR3 bases: TGCGCCAGCAGCGTCGGGACGGGAGAATACACTGAAGCTTTCTTT. Full variable domain (remainder filled in from reference TRBV5-1 and TRBJ1-1): KAGVTQTPRYLIKTRGQQVTLSCSPISGHRSVSWYQQTPGQGLQFLFEYFSETQRNKGNFPGRFSGRQFSNSRSEMNVSTLELGDSALYLCASSVGTGEYTEAFFGQGTRLTVV.

The chain is built from TRBV5-6 and TRBJ2-1; the D gene is possibly TRBD1 (5 bases). V was clipped by 0 bases and J by 8 bases, with 12 bases between them. This CDR3 spans 14 amino acids. Germline V gives CDR1 SGHDT, CDR2 YYEEEE. The CDR3 is CASSLVTGRDEQFF. The CDR3 DNA is TGTGCCAGCAGCTTGGTTACAGGCCGGGATGAGCAGTTCTTC.

In nucleotides, the CDR3 is TGTGCCAGCAGCCCCTGGACAGGGGGCAATCAGCCCCAGCATTTT. As protein: CASSPWTGGNQPQHF. The J gene is TRBJ1-5, the V gene TRBV11-2, with TRBD1 matching over 9 bases. The junction had 4 bases not matched to a gene; V was cut back by 5 bases and J by 2 bases. Germline V gene sequence: CDR1 SGHAT, CDR2 FQNNGV. This CDR3 comprises 15 residues. The full variable domain, in which reference TRBV11-2 and TRBJ1-5 provide the parts outside the CDR3, is EAGVAQSPRYKIIEKRQSVAFWCNPISGHATLYWYQQILGQGPKLLIQFQNNGVVDDSQLPKDRFSAERLKGVDSTLKIQPAKLEDSAVYLCASSPWTGGNQPQHFGDGTRLSIL.

The chain has TRBV7-3 and TRBJ2-3; TRBD2 aligns across 7 bases. The CDR3 sequence is 15 residues long. Germline V gene data show CDR1 as SGHTA and CDR2 as FQGTGA. With V trimmed by 2 bases and J by 6 bases, 8 bases remained unmatched. CDR3 DNA sequence: TGTGCCAGCAGCTTAGGTCGGCGGGAGCTGGATACGCAGTATTTT. Translated, it gives CASSLGRRELDTQYF.